These 23 T cell receptor beta chains came from one sample sequenced in a study of identical twins. TCRdb reanalysed the 5' RACE reads using MiXCR and keeps one entry per CDR3 protein. The sample yields over 250,000 distinct CDR3 sequences, roughly 10% seen once. The same sample was also studied in work on yellow fever vaccine responses in identical twins.

The specimen was CD8+ T cells sorted from blood. These TCRs come from a woman younger than 30 in good health.

This clonotype was detected a few times. V and J are TRBV12-3 or TRBV12-4 and TRBJ2-1; TRBD1 agrees at 10 bases. The CDR3 runs to 16 residues. V lost 8 bases, J lost 7 bases, and 14 bases stayed unmatched. The DNA for the CDR3 is TGTGCCAGCCGCCAAAACCCCGGGACAGGGGTTAATGAGCAGTTCTTC. Protein product: CASRQNPGTGVNEQFF.

The chain uses TRBV9 and TRBJ1-1; maybe TRBD1 (5 bases). The CDR3 is 15 amino acids. Trimming cost V 3 bases and J 1 base, with 13 bases left between them. CDR1 SGDLS and CDR2 YYNGEE come from the germline V gene. CDR3 nucleotide sequence: TGTGCCAGCAGCGCAATATCGGGGGGGAACACTGAAGCTTTCTTT. Its protein product is CASSAISGGNTEAFF.

The chain employs TRBV10-1 and TRBJ1-5, with D perhaps matching TRBD1 (6 bases). The CDR3 runs 13 residues. The V end was cut by 0 bases, the J end by 9 bases, with 9 bases between. The germline V gene has CDR1 WNHNN and CDR2 SYGVQD (reference sequence). CDR3 DNA sequence: TGCGCCAGCAGTGAGTCGGGGGGCGGGCCCCAGCATTTT. Encoded protein: CASSESGGGPQHF.

There are a few counts of this clonotype. The genes are TRBV28 and TRBJ2-7; the D gene could be TRBD1 or TRBD2 (6 bases each). CDR3 length: 14 amino acids. The V gene lost 7 bases and the J gene lost 5 bases, with 18 bases spanning the gap. Germline V CDR1 and CDR2: MDHEN, SYDVKM. The DNA of the CDR3 is TGTGCCAGCATCCAAAGTCGGGGGCTGGACGAGCAGTACTTC. This encodes CASIQSRGLDEQYF.

On this clonotype: At one end the junction does not follow the germline gene, possibly because of a read error. The V call is TRBV14, the J call TRBJ1-2, with D uncertain. The CDR3 has 8 amino acids. The V gene's germline CDR1 is SGHDN and CDR2 FVKESK. The CDR3 nucleotides read TGTGCCAGCAGCCTTAACGTCTTC. Its translation: CASSLNVF. Full variable domain (rest looked up from reference TRBV14 and TRBJ1-2): EAGVTQFPSHSVIEKGQTVTLRCDPISGHDNLYWYRRVMGKEIKFLLHFVKESKQDESGMPNNRFLAERTGGTYSTLKVQPAELEDSGVYFCASSLNVFGSGTRLTVV.

In this sample, this clonotype turned up many times. The chain uses TRBV7-9 and TRBJ2-5, with TRBD1 identical over 7 bases. This CDR3 is 15 amino acids long. The V gene end was trimmed by 5 bases and the J gene end by 1 base; junction bases not matched to a gene: 7. The germline V gene has CDR1 SEHNR and CDR2 FQNEAQ (reference sequence). The CDR3 region has the DNA TGTGCCAGCAGCGGTCCCGGGACAGCCCAAGAGACCCAGTACTTC. Its protein is CASSGPGTAQETQYF. The variable domain in full, with the rest retrieved from reference TRBV7-9 and TRBJ2-5, is DTGVSQNPRHKITKRGQNVTFRCDPISEHNRLYWYRQTLGQGPEFLTYFQNEAQLEKSRLLSDRFSAERPKGSFSTLEIQRTEQGDSAMYLCASSGPGTAQETQYFGPGTRLLVL.

V is TRBV29-1 and J is TRBJ2-7; 7 nucleotides agree with TRBD2. The CDR3 spans 14 residues. After removal of 6 bases from V and 5 bases from J, the junction contained 13 bases not matched to a gene. Germline V lookup: CDR1 SQVTM, CDR2 ANQGSEA. The CDR3 DNA reads as TGCAGCGTGCCCAAGGGATTCGGGGGGAACGAGCAGTACTTC. Its translation: CSVPKGFGGNEQYF.

This clonotype was seen a single time. The chain links TRBV25-1 to TRBJ2-1, with 11 bases matching TRBD2. CDR3 size: 17 residues. The V gene's germline CDR1 is MGHDK and CDR2 SYGVNS. V was pared by 3 bases and J by 5 bases, with 9 bases of the junction left unmatched. In DNA, the CDR3 is TGTGCCAGCAGTGAGATCGACGGACTAGCGGGCCACAATGAGCAGTTCTTC. Translating gives CASSEIDGLAGHNEQFF.

The chain recombines TRBV9 with TRBJ1-2, with D maybe TRBD1 (6 bases). The germline V gene encodes CDR1 SGDLS and CDR2 YYNGEE. The CDR3 contains 15 residues. The ends were cut back, 3 bases at V and 6 bases at J, with 18 bases in the middle. DNA of the CDR3: TGTGCCAGCAGCGGGTACAGGGAAACGTTGAATGGCTACACCTTC. Amino acid sequence: CASSGYRETLNGYTF.

The rearrangement joins TRBV2 to TRBJ2-3; maybe TRBD2 (6 bases). Germline V gene sequence: CDR1 SNHLY, CDR2 FYNNEI. The CDR3 has 15 amino acids. V dropped 8 bases and J dropped 0 bases, with 15 bases sitting between them. CDR3: CASHLGLSSTDTQYF. The CDR3 DNA reads as TGTGCCAGCCACCTGGGACTTTCTAGCACAGATACGCAGTATTTT.

This clonotype was counted at least ten times. CDR3: CASSQAPFREYGHNEQFF. As DNA, the CDR3 is TGCGCCAGCAGCCAAGCCCCCTTTCGGGAGTACGGGCACAATGAGCAGTTCTTC. The chain uses TRBV4-3 and TRBJ2-1; TRBD2 is a possible D gene (6 bases). Germline lookup yields CDR1 LGHNA and CDR2 YSLEER. This CDR3 has 18 residues. V lost 1 base, J lost 5 bases, and 21 bases lay in between.

This chain's CDR3 is CASNNPGLAVDNEQFF. CDR3 nucleotides: TGTGCCAGCAATAATCCGGGACTAGCGGTGGACAATGAGCAGTTCTTC. The V gene is TRBV2, the J gene TRBJ2-1, with 11 bases that match TRBD2. This CDR3 comprises 16 residues. Germline V lookup: CDR1 SNHLY, CDR2 FYNNEI. Trimming removed 7 bases from V and 5 bases from J; junction bases left unmatched: 10.

The chain is built from TRBV29-1 and TRBJ1-2; 8 nucleotides line up with TRBD1. The CDR3 length is 12 residues. J was trimmed by 4 bases and V by 6 bases; bases with no gene match: 4. Germline V gives CDR1 SQVTM, CDR2 ANQGSEA. In nucleotides, the CDR3 is TGCAGCGTCCGGACAGGGATCTATGGCTACACCTTC. It specifies CSVRTGIYGYTF. Together with reference TRBV29-1 and TRBJ1-2, the CDR3 gives the full variable domain: SAVISQKPSRDICQRGTSLTIQCQVDSQVTMMFWYRQQPGQSLTLIATANQGSEATYESGFVIDKFPISRPNLTFSTLTVSNMSPEDSSIYLCSVRTGIYGYTFGSGTRLTVV.

This clonotype was seen many times. V and J are TRBV5-5 and TRBJ2-3, with a possible D match to TRBD2 (6 bases). This CDR3 has 17 residues. Trimming cost V 2 bases and J 3 bases, with 19 bases left between them. The V gene's germline CDR1 is SGHKS and CDR2 YYEKEE (reference sequence). This chain's CDR3 is CASSLVSHGSRTDTQYF. CDR3 coding DNA: TGTGCCAGCAGCTTAGTCTCCCACGGGAGTCGAACAGATACGCAGTATTTT.

The chain's CDR3 is CASSLASTSYEQYF. The CDR3 DNA follows: TGTGCCAGCAGCTTGGCTTCCACCTCCTACGAGCAGTACTTC. This sequence joins TRBV11-2 and TRBJ2-7; D unclear. The CDR3 is 14 amino acids. Germline V gene lookup returns CDR1 SGHAT and CDR2 FQNNGV. V shed 3 bases and J shed 0 bases, with 9 bases lying between them.

This clonotype was counted many times. J is TRBJ2-7 and V is TRBV12-3 or TRBV12-4; D is undetermined. The CDR3 consists of 14 residues. Between the trimmed V and J ends, which lost 3 bases and 3 bases, there was a span of 12 bases. DNA for the CDR3: TGTGCCAGCAGTTTGTTGACCGCTCTCTACGAGCAGTACTTC. Protein: CASSLLTALYEQYF.

This clonotype was counted ten times or more. The genes are TRBV4-1 and TRBJ2-7, with D perhaps matching TRBD2 (6 bases). V was cut by 1 base and J by 2 bases, with 15 bases left in between. CDR1 and CDR2 (germline): MGHRA, YSYEKL. The CDR3 has 16 amino acids. In DNA form, the CDR3 reads TGCGCCAGCAGCCAAGTTGAGTCTAGCGCGACCTACGAGCAGTACTTC. Translated, it gives CASSQVESSATYEQYF.

This clonotype was detected a few times. The V call is TRBV4-3, the J call TRBJ2-2; D may match TRBD1 or TRBD2 (5 bases each). The V and J ends lost 0 bases and 0 bases respectively, with 8 bases between them. The CDR3 has 16 amino acids. Per the germline V gene, CDR1 is LGHNA and CDR2 is YSLEER. The DNA for the CDR3 is TGCGCCAGCAGCCAAGATCGGGGCGCGAACACCGGGGAGCTGTTTTTT. It specifies CASSQDRGANTGELFF.

This clonotype was observed a handful of times. The genes are TRBV4-2 and TRBJ2-2; TRBD1 agrees at 9 bases. With 3 bases clipped from V and 4 bases from J, the junction kept 18 bases outside the gene matches. The germline V gene has CDR1 LGHNA and CDR2 YNFKEQ. The length of the CDR3 is 20 residues. CDR3 in amino acids: CASSQEPGQGPIPSTGELFF. The CDR3 DNA is TGTGCCAGCAGCCAGGAGCCGGGACAGGGACCCATACCTTCCACCGGGGAGCTGTTTTTT.

This clonotype was seen ten or more times. This chain joins TRBV9 and TRBJ2-1; 11 bases align to TRBD1. V was pared by 0 bases and J by 5 bases, with 4 bases of the junction left unmatched. The CDR3 has 16 amino acids. The V gene's germline CDR1 is SGDLS and CDR2 YYNGEE. In DNA, the CDR3 is TGTGCCAGCAGCGTAGCCGGGACAGGGGGGAACAATGAGCAGTTCTTC. It encodes CASSVAGTGGNNEQFF.

There are many counts of this clonotype. The CDR3 bases are TGTGCCAGCAGCTCGGGACTGCGGAGGAATGAGCAGTTCTTC. This sequence encodes CASSSGLRRNEQFF. The genes are TRBV7-9 and TRBJ2-1; D may be TRBD2 (6 bases). The CDR3 runs 14 residues. From germline, CDR1 is SEHNR and CDR2 FQNEAQ (reference sequence). The V end was cut by 4 bases, the J end by 7 bases, with 14 bases between.

CDR3 nucleotides: TGTGCCAGTAGGGGAGACACCAACACTGAAGCTTTCTTT. This codes for CASRGDTNTEAFF. This sequence joins TRBV19 and TRBJ1-1; D gene uncertain. V lost 6 bases and J 2 bases, leaving 10 bases between the germline ends. CDR3 length: 13 amino acids. Germline V CDR1 and CDR2: LNHDA, SQIVND (reference sequence).

This clonotype was found many times. This rearrangement joins TRBV27 to TRBJ2-1, with 7 positions matching TRBD2. Germline trimming cut 8 bases from V and 9 bases from J; bases unmatched to any gene: 13. The CDR3 consists of 14 residues. CDR1 MNHEY and CDR2 SMNVEV come from the germline V gene (reference sequence). CDR3: CASGPGGPGGEQFF. In DNA form, the CDR3 reads TGTGCCAGCGGGCCGGGGGGTCCGGGTGGTGAGCAGTTCTTC.